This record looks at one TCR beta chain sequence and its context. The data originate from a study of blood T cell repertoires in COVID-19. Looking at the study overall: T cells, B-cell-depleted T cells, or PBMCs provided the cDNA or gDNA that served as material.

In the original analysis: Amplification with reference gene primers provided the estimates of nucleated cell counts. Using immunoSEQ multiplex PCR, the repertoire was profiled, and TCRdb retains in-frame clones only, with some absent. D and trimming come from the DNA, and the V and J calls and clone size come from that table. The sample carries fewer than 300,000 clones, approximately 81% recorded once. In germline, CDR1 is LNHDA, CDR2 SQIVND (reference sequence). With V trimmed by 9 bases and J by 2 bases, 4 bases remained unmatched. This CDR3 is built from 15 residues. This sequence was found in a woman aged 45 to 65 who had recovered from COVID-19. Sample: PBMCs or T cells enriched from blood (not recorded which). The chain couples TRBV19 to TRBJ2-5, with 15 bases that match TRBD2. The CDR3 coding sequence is TGTGCCAGCGGACTAGCGGGGGGGCGGCAAGAGACCCAGTACTTC. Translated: CASGLAGGRQETQYF.